The rows below give T cell receptor beta chains drawn from one sample of a study of cytomegalovirus exposure and HLA in healthy donors. Assay used: immunoSEQ multiplex PCR; TCRdb lists only in-frame clones, some missing. This table has 90,000 to 120,000 clones, about 80% appearing once. Sequenced: PBMCs. These receptors originate from a female donor in good health and CMV-seropositive. CDR3s include the opening cysteine and the closing phenylalanine or tryptophan. The D gene is left open where the match is weak. Part of the rows lack a size; the others show once, few, many or a class for expanded clones.

d_call clone_size j_call v_call cdr3_aa cdr3_nt
. . TRBJ1-2 TRBV27 CASPQTGTTLEGYTF TGTGCCAGCCCCCAAACCGGGACAACTCTGGAAGGCTACACCTTC
. once TRBJ2-3 TRBV6-5 CASSYRAGGTDTQYF TGTGCCAGCAGTTATCGGGCAGGGGGCACAGATACGCAGTATTTT
TRBD2 . TRBJ2-1 TRBV5-4 CASSRDYDEQFF TGTGCCAGCTCCCGGGACTACGATGAGCAGTTCTTC
TRBD1 . TRBJ2-5 TRBV7-8 CASSQPYRGQETQYF TGTGCCAGCAGCCAACCCTACAGGGGGCAGGAGACCCAGTACTTC
TRBD2 . TRBJ2-2 TRBV2 CASRPTSGGRVFF TGTGCCAGCAGGCCCACTAGCGGGGGTAGGGTGTTTTTT
. . TRBJ1-1 TRBV29-1 CSVGFLRRDTEAFF TGCAGCGTTGGTTTTCTGAGGCGGGACACTGAAGCTTTCTTT
. . TRBJ1-5 TRBV2 CASSVAGYQPQHF TGTGCCAGCAGTGTTGCAGGGTATCAGCCCCAGCATTTT
. . TRBJ2-7 TRBV18 CASSPVSTQYEQYF TGTGCCAGCTCACCGGTTAGCACCCAATACGAGCAGTACTTC
TRBD1 . TRBJ1-1 TRBV6-1 CASSAGTGVNTEAFF TGTGCCAGCAGTGCCGGGACAGGGGTGAACACTGAAGCTTTCTTT
TRBD2 . TRBJ2-1 TRBV2 CASSDRWTSGNEQFF TGTGCCAGCAGTGACCGGTGGACTAGCGGAAATGAGCAGTTCTTC
TRBD2 once TRBJ2-7 TRBV5-5 CASSLVGTSGPAYEQYF TGTGCCAGCAGCTTGGTGGGGACTAGCGGGCCAGCCTACGAGCAGTACTTC
. . TRBJ2-3 TRBV14 CASSQRERGFSTDTQYF TGTGCCAGCAGCCAACGCGAACGGGGGTTCAGCACAGATACGCAGTATTTT
. . TRBJ2-5 TRBV18 CASKRGNQETQYF TGTGCCAGCAAACGAGGGAACCAAGAGACCCAGTACTTC
TRBD2 . TRBJ2-7 TRBV2 CASNLAGDLQYF TGTGCCAGCAACCTAGCGGGAGACCTGCAGTACTTC
. . TRBJ1-5 TRBV30 CAWTRAHRGNQPQHF TGTGCCTGGACCAGGGCGCACAGAGGCAATCAGCCCCAGCATTTT
TRBD1 . TRBJ2-1 TRBV15 CATSSWLGQGTDEQFF TGTGCCACCAGCAGTTGGCTGGGACAGGGGACCGATGAGCAGTTCTTC
. . TRBJ1-4 TRBV6-5 CASSWRYNEKLFF TGTGCCAGCAGCTGGAGATATAATGAAAAACTGTTTTTT
TRBD2 . TRBJ2-1 TRBV14 CASSQAHPGLAGEIGYNEQFF TGTGCCAGCAGCCAGGCCCACCCGGGACTAGCGGGAGAGATAGGCTACAATGAGCAGTTCTTC
TRBD1 . TRBJ2-7 TRBV6-5 CASSSDYRGEQYF TGTGCCAGCAGTTCCGATTACAGGGGCGAGCAGTACTTC
TRBD1 . TRBJ1-1 TRBV6-5 CASTPQGKANTEAFF TGTGCCAGCACTCCACAGGGGAAAGCGAACACTGAAGCTTTCTTT
. few TRBJ2-7 TRBV7-8 CASSLASSYEQYF TGTGCCAGCAGCTTAGCTTCTTCCTACGAGCAGTACTTC
. . TRBJ2-6 TRBV4-1 CASRQEERRPGANVLTF TGCGCCAGCAGACAAGAGGAGAGGAGGCCGGGGGCCAACGTCCTGACTTTC
TRBD1 . TRBJ1-2 TRBV9 CASSPNQGDLGGYTF TGTGCCAGCAGCCCTAACCAGGGGGACCTTGGTGGCTACACCTTC
TRBD1 few TRBJ2-7 TRBV10-1 CASSEGDRGLEQYF TGCGCCAGCAGTGAGGGGGACAGGGGCCTCGAGCAGTACTTC
. . TRBJ1-3 TRBV5-1 CASSLAVGVGGNTIYF TGCGCCAGCAGCTTGGCGGTAGGGGTAGGAGGAAACACCATATATTTT
TRBD1 . TRBJ1-5 TRBV19 CASSLNRGQRQPQHF TGTGCCAGTAGTCTAAACAGGGGGCAGCGTCAGCCCCAGCATTTT
. few TRBJ2-6 TRBV5-1 CASSLVGGSGANVLTF TGCGCCAGCAGCTTGGTCGGAGGCTCTGGGGCCAACGTCCTGACTTTC
. . TRBJ1-2 TRBV6-5 CASSYSGADHYGYTF TGTGCCAGCAGTTACTCTGGGGCGGATCACTATGGCTACACCTTC
. . TRBJ2-7 TRBV21-1 CASSKVFIVGQGSNEQYF .
TRBD2 once TRBJ2-2 TRBV19 CASSGTSGSNTGELFF TGTGCCAGTAGTGGGACTAGCGGATCGAACACCGGGGAGCTGTTTTTT
. . TRBJ1-4 TRBV29-1 CSGSGGDEKLFF TGCAGTGGTTCGGGAGGGGACGAAAAACTGTTTTTT
. few TRBJ2-2 TRBV29-1 CSVVERIGELFF TGCAGCGTTGTGGAGCGCATCGGGGAGCTGTTTTTT
. . TRBJ2-5 TRBV6-5 CASSYFRFQETQYF TGTGCCAGCAGTTACTTTCGGTTCCAAGAGACCCAGTACTTC
TRBD2 few TRBJ2-5 TRBV7-2 CASSPPGGEGETQYF TGTGCCAGCAGCCCACCCGGGGGGGAGGGGGAGACCCAGTACTTC
TRBD2 . TRBJ2-2 TRBV6-6 CASWGGGGELFF TGTGCCTCGTGGGGGGGTGGCGGGGAGCTGTTTTTT
TRBD1 . TRBJ1-1 TRBV19 CASSKDRGLAEAFF TGTGCCAGTAGTAAGGACAGGGGGCTCGCTGAAGCTTTCTTT
. few TRBJ2-1 TRBV6-1 CASSVINEQFF TGTGCCAGCAGTGTAATCAATGAGCAGTTCTTC
TRBD1 . TRBJ1-4 TRBV29-1 CSAIQGAANEKLFF TGCAGCGCTATTCAGGGGGCGGCTAATGAAAAACTGTTTTTT
TRBD2 . TRBJ2-2 TRBV25-1 CASSLAGYTGELFF TGTGCCAGCAGTCTAGCGGGATACACCGGGGAGCTGTTTTTT
TRBD2 once TRBJ2-3 TRBV7-8 CASSLDQAGGPDTQYF TGTGCCAGCAGCTTAGATCAAGCGGGGGGCCCAGATACGCAGTATTTT
TRBD1 . TRBJ2-7 TRBV18 CASSPQTGSYEQYF TGTGCCAGCTCTCCACAGACAGGGTCCTACGAGCAGTACTTC
. . TRBJ2-3 TRBV2 CASSELLSSTDTQYF TGTGCCAGCAGTGAATTGTTATCTAGCACAGATACGCAGTATTTT
. . TRBJ1-1 TRBV6-5 CASSPDRTSSEAFF TGTGCCAGCAGCCCCGACAGGACTAGCTCTGAAGCTTTCTTT
TRBD1 . TRBJ1-1 TRBV5-1 CASSSRTGMTGNTEAFF TGCGCCAGCAGCTCCCGGACAGGGATGACTGGGAACACTGAAGCTTTCTTT
TRBD1 few TRBJ1-5 TRBV27 CASNPGQGSNQPQHF TGTGCCAGCAACCCCGGACAGGGGAGCAATCAGCCCCAGCATTTT
. . TRBJ1-1 TRBV29-1 CSARKARGGTEAFF TGCAGCGCGAGGAAGGCCCGCGGCGGCACTGAAGCTTTCTTT
TRBD1 . TRBJ2-7 TRBV11-2 CASSLRDSSYEQYF TGTGCCAGCAGCTTACGGGACAGTTCCTACGAGCAGTACTTC
. . TRBJ2-5 TRBV9 CASSGRDNQETQYF TGTGCCAGCAGCGGCCGGGACAACCAAGAGACCCAGTACTTC
TRBD2 . TRBJ2-5 TRBV7-2 CAGSQGLALSETQYF TGTGCCGGCAGCCAGGGACTAGCGTTGTCGGAGACCCAGTACTTC
TRBD2 . TRBJ2-5 TRBV4-1 CASSQAILAGGRETQYF TGCGCCAGCAGCCAAGCCATTCTAGCGGGGGGGCGGGAGACCCAGTACTTC
. . TRBJ2-1 TRBV27 CASSLRRGEQFF TGTGCCAGCAGCCTCAGACGGGGTGAGCAGTTCTTC
. . TRBJ1-4 TRBV29-1 CSARPMRGNEKLFF TGCAGCGCCAGGCCAATGCGGGGTAATGAAAAACTGTTTTTT
TRBD1 . TRBJ2-7 TRBV11-3 CANRRDRGYEQYF TGTGCCAACCGCCGGGACAGGGGGTACGAGCAGTACTTC